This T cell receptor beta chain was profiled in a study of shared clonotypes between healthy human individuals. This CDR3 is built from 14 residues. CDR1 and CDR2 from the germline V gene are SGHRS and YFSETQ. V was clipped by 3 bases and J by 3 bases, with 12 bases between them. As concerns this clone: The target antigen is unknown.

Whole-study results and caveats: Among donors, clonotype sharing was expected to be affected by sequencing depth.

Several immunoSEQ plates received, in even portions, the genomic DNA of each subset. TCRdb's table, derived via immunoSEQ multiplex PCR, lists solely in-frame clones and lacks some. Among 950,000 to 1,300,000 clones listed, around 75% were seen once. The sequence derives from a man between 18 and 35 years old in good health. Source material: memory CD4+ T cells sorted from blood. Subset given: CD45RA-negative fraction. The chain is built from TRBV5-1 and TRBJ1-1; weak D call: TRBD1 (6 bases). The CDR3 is CASSSDSVDTEAFF. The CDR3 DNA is TGCGCCAGCAGCTCGGACAGCGTGGACACTGAAGCTTTCTTT.